This T cell receptor (beta chain) comes out of a study of T cells in Graves' hyperthyroidism and ophthalmopathy. J gave up 6 bases and V 5 bases, and 10 bases lay outside the gene matches. The germline V gene has CDR1 SGHTA and CDR2 FQGTGA. The CDR3 runs 15 residues. This clonotype was picked up many times. Amplification targeted TCR beta CDR3 regions from RNA transcripts. TCR CDR3 regions were first amplified by RT-PCR with HTBI primers. MiXCR, run by TCRdb on the multiplex PCR reads, gives a single entry per CDR3 protein. Of about 380,000 distinct CDR3 sequences in the sample, roughly 20% are singletons; the top ten hold 35% to 45%.

The sequenced material came from blood. J is TRBJ2-1 and V is TRBV7-3; 7 positions match TRBD2. The clonotype was recovered from a young man with Graves' ophthalmopathy. CDR3 region: CASSQNPGTINEQFF. In DNA form, the CDR3 reads TGTGCCAGCAGCCAAAACCCCGGGACTATCAATGAGCAGTTCTTC.